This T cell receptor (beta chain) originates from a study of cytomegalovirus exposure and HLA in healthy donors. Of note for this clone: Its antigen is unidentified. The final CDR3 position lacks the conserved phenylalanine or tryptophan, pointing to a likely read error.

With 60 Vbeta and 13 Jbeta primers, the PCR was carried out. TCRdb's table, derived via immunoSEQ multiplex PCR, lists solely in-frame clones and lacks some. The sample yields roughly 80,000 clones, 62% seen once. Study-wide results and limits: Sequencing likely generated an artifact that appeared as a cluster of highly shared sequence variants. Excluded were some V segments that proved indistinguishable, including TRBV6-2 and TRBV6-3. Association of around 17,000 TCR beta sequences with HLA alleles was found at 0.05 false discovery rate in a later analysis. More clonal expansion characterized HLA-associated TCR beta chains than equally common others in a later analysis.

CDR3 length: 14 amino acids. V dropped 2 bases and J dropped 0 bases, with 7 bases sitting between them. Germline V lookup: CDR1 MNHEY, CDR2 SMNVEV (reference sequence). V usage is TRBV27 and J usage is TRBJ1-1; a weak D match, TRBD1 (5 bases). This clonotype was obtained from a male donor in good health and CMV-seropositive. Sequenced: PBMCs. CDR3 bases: TGTGCCAGCAGTTTAGCGACAGTGAACACTGAAGCTTTCCTT. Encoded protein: CASSLATVNTEAFL.